This record concerns one T cell receptor (beta chain) sequence. This entry belongs to a study of control samples from healthy donors and cancer patients. TCRdb keeps only in-frame clones here, not all; method: immunoSEQ multiplex PCR. Here the sample spans about 110,000 clones, around nine tenths being singletons. Trimming removed 8 bases at V and 0 bases at J, with 14 bases between. Germline V CDR1 and CDR2: SGHTA, FQGNSA. This CDR3 has 15 residues. The clonotype comes from a human donor in good health. The donor label of this sample is uncertain. The V and J genes are TRBV7-2 and TRBJ2-1; D is ambiguous. The sequenced material came from blood. Written as DNA, the CDR3 is TGTGCCAGCTTACATGCGGCGAGCTCCTACAATGAGCAGTTCTTC. Amino acids: CASLHAASSYNEQFF.